Listed here are 32 T cell receptor beta chains from one sample, sequenced in a study of blood T cell repertoires in COVID-19. Method: immunoSEQ multiplex PCR; TCRdb's copy keeps in-frame clones and lacks some. The sample holds over 150,000 clones, around 83% seen once. Sequencing was performed on peripheral blood. These receptor sequences come from a human donor in a cohort sampled during active COVID-19.

The chain has TRBV7-8 and TRBJ2-2; 11 nucleotides line up with TRBD2. Germline loops: CDR1 SGHVS, CDR2 FQNEAQ. With V trimmed by 5 bases and J by 1 base, 12 bases remained unmatched. The CDR3 length is 19 residues. CDR3 nucleotides: TGTGCCAGCAGCCGGATCCCGGGACTAGCGGCTCAGAACACCGGGGAGCTGTTTTTT. Its protein is CASSRIPGLAAQNTGELFF.

CDR3 nucleotide sequence: TGTGCCAGCAGCCCCGTACAGAGCCCTAACAATGAGCAGTTCTTC. It translates to CASSPVQSPNNEQFF. The rearrangement links TRBV11-2 to TRBJ2-1; no clear D gene. CDR3 size: 15 residues. V shed 5 bases and J shed 5 bases, with 16 bases lying between them. The germline V gene encodes CDR1 SGHAT and CDR2 FQNNGV.

This chain uses TRBV27 with TRBJ2-6, with D unresolved. The ends were cut back, 2 bases at V and 0 bases at J, with 11 bases in the middle. The CDR3 consists of 17 residues. Germline values: CDR1 MNHEY, CDR2 SMNVEV (reference sequence). The chain's CDR3 is CASSLRMVSSGANVLTF. The CDR3 DNA reads TGTGCCAGCAGTTTAAGAATGGTGAGCTCTGGGGCCAACGTCCTGACTTTC.

The chain combines TRBV4-1 with TRBJ2-7; 9 bases match TRBD1. From germline, CDR1 is MGHRA and CDR2 YSYEKL. CDR3 length equals 15 residues. V shed 1 base, J shed 1 base, and the junction held 2 bases outside the gene matches. In DNA, the CDR3 is TGCGCCAGCAGCCAAGGACAGGGGGTTTCCTACGAGCAGTACTTC. Amino acid sequence: CASSQGQGVSYEQYF.

The V gene is TRBV7-9, the J gene TRBJ2-7, with 7 bases fitting TRBD2. The germline CDR1 and CDR2 sequences are SEHNR and FQNEAQ (reference sequence). V gave up 5 bases and J gave up 4 bases; unmatched junction bases: 5. The CDR3 runs 13 residues. The CDR3 DNA reads as TGTGCCAGCAGCCCCGCGGGGGTGTACGAGCAGTACTTC. As protein: CASSPAGVYEQYF.

J is TRBJ1-1 and V is TRBV3-1 (or the pseudogene TRBV3-2); no clear D. Germline V CDR1 and CDR2: LGHDT, YNNKEL (reference sequence). This CDR3 contains 13 residues. V lost 4 bases, J lost 4 bases, and 10 bases lay in between. The CDR3 DNA sequence: TGTGCCAGCAGCCCCCCGGGATTCACTGAAGCTTTCTTT. The encoded protein is CASSPPGFTEAFF.

The rearrangement joins TRBV14 to TRBJ2-2; 10 nucleotides line up with TRBD1. After removal of 5 bases from V and 4 bases from J, the junction contained 10 bases not matched to a gene. CDR3 length equals 17 residues. The germline V gene has CDR1 SGHDN and CDR2 FVKESK. CDR3 loop: CASSNLGQGVFTGELFF. Written as DNA, the CDR3 is TGTGCCAGCAGCAACCTTGGACAGGGGGTCTTCACCGGGGAGCTGTTTTTT.

This clone came up once. The J gene is TRBJ2-5, the V gene TRBV3-1 (or the pseudogene TRBV3-2); the D gene is possibly TRBD2 (6 bases). CDR1 and CDR2 (germline): LGHDT, YNNKEL (reference sequence). The V end was cut by 6 bases, the J end by 4 bases, with 12 bases between. The CDR3 is 13 amino acids. CDR3 bases: TGTGCCAGCAGAACAAGCGGGCGAGAGACCCAGTACTTC. Translation: CASRTSGRETQYF.

J is TRBJ1-5 and V is TRBV10-2; D gene uncertain. CDR3 length: 13 residues. V lost 6 bases and J lost 0, with 6 bases in between. Germline CDR1 WSHSY, CDR2 SAAADI. In DNA, the CDR3 is TGCGCCAGCAGACAACATAGCAATCAGCCCCAGCATTTT. Its translation is CASRQHSNQPQHF.

The V gene is TRBV5-6, the J gene TRBJ1-3, with D possibly matching TRBD1 (6 bases). CDR3 size: 14 residues. Trimming stripped 7 bases from V and 4 bases from J, with 15 bases between. Germline loops: CDR1 SGHDT, CDR2 YYEEEE. The CDR3 sequence is CASFGTGIGNTIYF. DNA for the CDR3: TGTGCCAGCTTCGGCACAGGGATAGGAAACACCATATATTTT.

Only a few counts were recorded for this clone. The chain employs TRBV27 and TRBJ2-7; TRBD1 matches 9 bases. This CDR3 spans 14 amino acids. The V and J ends lost 4 bases and 7 bases, in that order; junction bases with no gene match: 8. Germline lookup yields CDR1 MNHEY and CDR2 SMNVEV (reference sequence). In nucleotides, the CDR3 is TGTGCCAGCAGTTCCGGGACAGGGCTGGGGGAGCAGTACTTC. Translation: CASSSGTGLGEQYF.

V usage is TRBV10-1 and J usage is TRBJ2-6; D is unresolved. Germline V lookup: CDR1 WNHNN, CDR2 SYGVQD (reference sequence). The CDR3 is 15 residues long. Trimming removed 3 bases from V and 0 bases from J, with 6 bases in between. The CDR3 nucleotides are TGCGCCAGCAGTGACCCGAGCTCTGGGGCCAACGTCCTGACTTTC. Translating gives CASSDPSSGANVLTF.

In DNA form, the CDR3 reads TGTGCCAGCAGCTTAAGGCCGACAGAGAAAGAGACCCAGTACTTC. Amino acids: CASSLRPTEKETQYF. The chain couples TRBV11-2 to TRBJ2-5, with a tentative D call TRBD1 (5 bases). This CDR3 has 15 residues. Germline V gene sequence: CDR1 SGHAT, CDR2 FQNNGV. Trimming left V 2 bases short and J 3 bases short, with 13 bases between. Filled out from reference TRBV11-2 and TRBJ2-5, the complete variable domain reads EAGVAQSPRYKIIEKRQSVAFWCNPISGHATLYWYQQILGQGPKLLIQFQNNGVVDDSQLPKDRFSAERLKGVDSTLKIQPAKLEDSAVYLCASSLRPTEKETQYFGPGTRLLVL.

The V call is TRBV2, the J call TRBJ2-7; the D gene is possibly TRBD1 (6 bases). Germline assignment: CDR1 SNHLY and CDR2 FYNNEI. The CDR3 extends over 14 amino acids. V was cut by 0 bases and J by 4 bases, with 10 bases left in between. DNA of the CDR3: TGTGCCAGCAGTGAAGCAACAGGGTGGTACGAGCAGTACTTC. This encodes CASSEATGWYEQYF.

In the case of this clone: This same CDR3 is encoded by further DNA sequences in the sample. The rearrangement links TRBV5-1 to TRBJ2-2; perhaps TRBD1 as D (6 bases). The CDR3 is 15 amino acids. Germline CDR1 and CDR2: SGHRS and YFSETQ. Trimming took off 0 bases at V and 3 bases at J, with 9 bases between the two ends. The CDR3 is CASSLVGADTGELFF. Written as DNA, the CDR3 is TGCGCCAGCAGCTTGGTGGGGGCCGACACCGGGGAGCTGTTTTTT.

V is TRBV7-9 and J is TRBJ1-1, with 8 positions matching TRBD1. Per the germline V gene, CDR1 is SEHNR and CDR2 is FQNEAQ (reference sequence). The CDR3 consists of 13 residues. V shed 5 bases, J shed 5 bases, and the junction held 4 bases outside the gene matches. The CDR3 DNA reads TGTGCCAGCAGCCCGAGACAGGGGACTGAAGCTTTCTTT. Encoded protein: CASSPRQGTEAFF.

The gene calls are TRBV7-9 and TRBJ2-2; D unresolved. Per the germline V gene, CDR1 is SEHNR and CDR2 is FQNEAQ (reference sequence). The CDR3 runs 12 residues. Trimming stripped 5 bases from V and 2 bases from J, with 3 bases between. CDR3 in DNA: TGTGCCAGCAGCCCAAACACCGGGGAGCTGTTTTTT. It yields the protein CASSPNTGELFF.

The rearrangement joins TRBV20-1 to TRBJ2-7; D is possibly TRBD2 (6 bases). V was pared by 3 bases and J by 1 base, with 13 bases between. CDR3 length equals 14 residues. Germline CDR1 reads DFQATT; CDR2 reads SNEGSKA (reference sequence). The CDR3 loop is CSASLDSGSYEQYF. Here the CDR3 DNA reads TGCAGTGCTAGTTTAGATAGCGGTTCCTACGAGCAGTACTTC.

The rearrangement joins TRBV7-2 to TRBJ1-1; 11 bases fit TRBD1. This CDR3 comprises 15 residues. Germline assignment: CDR1 SGHTA and CDR2 FQGNSA. V lost 5 bases and J lost 3; bases outside the gene matches: 5. Here the CDR3 reads CASSPWTGGYTEAFF. The CDR3 region has the DNA TGTGCCAGCAGCCCGTGGACAGGGGGCTACACTGAAGCTTTCTTT. Full variable domain (rest looked up from reference TRBV7-2 and TRBJ1-1): GAGVSQSPSNKVTEKGKDVELRCDPISGHTALYWYRQSLGQGLEFLIYFQGNSAPDKSGLPSDRFSAERTGGSVSTLTIQRTQQEDSAVYLCASSPWTGGYTEAFFGQGTRLTVV.

This chain links TRBV20-1 with TRBJ2-5; possibly TRBD2 for D (6 bases). CDR1 is DFQATT, CDR2 SNEGSKA, per germline (reference sequence). CDR3 size: 10 residues. This chain's CDR3 is CPPVSGTQYF. CDR3 coding DNA: TGCCCGCCCGTTAGCGGGACCCAGTACTTC.

The V gene is TRBV5-6, the J gene TRBJ1-5; possibly TRBD1 for D (6 bases). The CDR3 spans 16 residues. Trimming removed 2 bases from V and 1 base from J, with 13 bases in between. From germline, CDR1 is SGHDT and CDR2 YYEEEE. The CDR3 DNA sequence: TGTGCCAGCAGCTTCAGGGGCGGTCGGAGCAATCAGCCCCAGCATTTT. The encoded protein is CASSFRGGRSNQPQHF.

This clone was seen a single time. The DNA of the CDR3 is TGTGCCAGCAGTGCCTTGGGACTAGCGGGTAAGCAGTTCTTC. This encodes CASSALGLAGKQFF. The rearrangement uses TRBV2 and TRBJ2-1; TRBD2 agrees at 12 bases. From germline, CDR1 is SNHLY and CDR2 FYNNEI. With V trimmed by 4 bases and J by 11 bases, 6 bases remained unmatched. The CDR3 length is 14 residues.

The chain recombines TRBV19 with TRBJ2-2, with TRBD2 matching over 7 bases. The CDR3 is 13 amino acids. CDR1 and CDR2 from the germline V gene are LNHDA and SQIVND (reference sequence). Trimming removed 11 bases from V and 7 bases from J; junction bases left unmatched: 10. CDR3 sequence reads: CAGEGRGHGELFF. For the CDR3, the DNA is TGTGCCGGGGAGGGACGGGGTCACGGGGAGCTGTTTTTT.

This chain links TRBV5-1 with TRBJ2-6; 10 bases are shared with TRBD1. There are 21 residues in the CDR3. Germline assignment: CDR1 SGHRS and CDR2 YFSETQ. V lost 0 bases, J lost 0 bases, and 12 bases stayed unmatched. In nucleotides, the CDR3 is TGCGCCAGCAGCTTGGATCCGGGACAGGGGTCCCCTTTCTCTGGGGCCAACGTCCTGACTTTC. Amino acids: CASSLDPGQGSPFSGANVLTF.

The V and J genes are TRBV12-2 and TRBJ1-5; no check of the table's D call, TRBD1, against the DNA was made. TRBV12-2 is noted as a pseudogene. This CDR3 region has 13 residues. The CDR3 bases are TGTGCAAGTCGCTTCAGGGGATGCCAGCCCCAGCATTTT. It is translated as CASRFRGCQPQHF.

The chain links TRBV5-1 to TRBJ2-1, with 12 positions matching TRBD2. The ends lost 2 bases at V and 0 bases at J; junction bases unmatched: 3. Germline values: CDR1 SGHRS, CDR2 YFSETQ. This CDR3 region has 17 residues. CDR3 nucleotide sequence: TGCGCCAGCAGCTTTGGACTAGCGGGGAGCTCCTACAATGAGCAGTTCTTC. It specifies CASSFGLAGSSYNEQFF. Complete variable domain (other parts from reference TRBV5-1 and TRBJ2-1): KAGVTQTPRYLIKTRGQQVTLSCSPISGHRSVSWYQQTPGQGLQFLFEYFSETQRNKGNFPGRFSGRQFSNSRSEMNVSTLELGDSALYLCASSFGLAGSSYNEQFFGPGTRLTVL.

This clone was counted a few times. V is TRBV30 and J is TRBJ2-5, with 12 positions matching TRBD2. Losses at the gene ends were 1 base for V and 5 bases for J; bases not matched to a gene: 5. Germline CDR1 is GTSNPN and CDR2 is SVGIG (reference sequence). The CDR3 runs to 15 residues. The CDR3, as DNA: TGTGCCTGGAGTGAACTAGCGGGAGGCCGGGAGACCCAGTACTTC. Its translation: CAWSELAGGRETQYF.

This clone is a singleton in its sample. V gene TRBV28 combines with J gene TRBJ2-7, with TRBD2 identical over 8 bases. V dropped 0 bases and J dropped 3; count of bases not matched to a gene: 10. Germline CDR1 reads MDHEN; CDR2 reads SYDVKM. The CDR3 extends over 17 amino acids. The CDR3 reads CASSLWASGYPSYEQYF. CDR3 DNA sequence: TGTGCCAGCAGTTTATGGGCTAGCGGGTACCCTAGCTACGAGCAGTACTTC.

This clone was recorded once. This chain connects TRBV5-1 to TRBJ2-2; D may be TRBD1 (5 bases). V was trimmed by 5 bases and J by 0 bases, leaving 11 bases between them. The CDR3 runs 15 residues. Germline V gene sequence: CDR1 SGHRS, CDR2 YFSETQ. The CDR3 is CASRPRGTNTGELFF. The CDR3 nucleotides read TGCGCCAGCAGGCCTAGGGGTACGAACACCGGGGAGCTGTTTTTT.

The chain has TRBV10-1 and TRBJ2-3; 9 nucleotides line up with TRBD1. From germline, CDR1 is WNHNN and CDR2 SYGVQD (reference sequence). The length of the CDR3 is 16 residues. The junction had 5 bases not matched to a gene; V was cut back by 2 bases and J by 2 bases. The CDR3: CASSEGTGLFTDTQYF. The CDR3 region has the DNA TGCGCCAGCAGTGAGGGGACAGGGCTCTTCACAGATACGCAGTATTTT.

The chain combines TRBV5-1 with TRBJ2-7, with 8 positions matching TRBD1. CDR1 is SGHRS, CDR2 YFSETQ, per germline. The V segment lost 3 bases and the J segment 1 base; nucleotides outside the gene matches: 6. The CDR3 contains 15 residues. CDR3 bases: TGCGCCAGCAGCTCGGGACAGGCGGGTTCCTACGAGCAGTACTTC. Its protein is CASSSGQAGSYEQYF.

The chain combines TRBV6-5 with TRBJ2-7; 11 bases match TRBD2. Losses at the gene ends were 4 bases for V and 7 bases for J; bases not matched to a gene: 9. The CDR3 loop spans 15 amino acids. Germline-derived CDR1 and CDR2 are MNHEY and SVGAGI. CDR3: CASSSYSSGREEQYF. For the CDR3, the DNA is TGTGCCAGCAGTTCTTATAGTAGCGGGAGGGAAGAGCAGTACTTC.